This T cell receptor (beta chain) was identified during a study of blood T cell repertoires in COVID-19. Overall study: The origin of the acute and convalescent COVID-19 samples was the United States, Italy and Spain. Sources were T cells, B-cell-depleted T cells, or PBMCs; the material itself was cDNA or gDNA.

This clone was recorded once. In the original workflow: Scientists estimated how many nucleated cells there were by amplifying reference gene primers. Clones were read by immunoSEQ multiplex PCR, and TCRdb kept only the in-frame ones, dropping some. The D gene and trimming were derived from the DNA, and the V and J assignments and clone size from that table. The table has tens of thousands of clones, around 87% seen once. The germline V gene has CDR1 MNHNY and CDR2 SVGAGI (reference sequence). The V gene lost 5 bases and the J gene lost 5 bases, with 21 bases spanning the gap. This CDR3 comprises 16 residues.

V and J are TRBV6-6 and TRBJ1-1; tentative D call: TRBD1 (5 bases). The sequencing sample was made of peripheral blood. The TCR was taken from a human donor in a cohort sampled during active COVID-19. The CDR3, as DNA: TGTGCCAGCAGTCCAACTCCTACTATCGGGGGGACTGAAGCTTTCTTT. This translates into CASSPTPTIGGTEAFF.